This entry features one T cell receptor (beta chain) sequence. This sample was included in a study of blood T cell repertoires in COVID-19. Study as a whole: COVID-19 samples, acute and convalescent, were from the United States, Italy and Spain. The analysed material was cDNA or gDNA that came from T cells, B-cell-depleted T cells, or PBMCs.

CDR3 length equals 13 residues. The junction had 2 bases not matched to a gene; V was cut back by 6 bases and J by 3 bases. Germline-derived CDR1 and CDR2 are SGHNT and YENEEA. In the authors' methods: Amplified reference gene primers provided the basis for estimating nucleated cell counts. Profiled with immunoSEQ multiplex PCR; TCRdb holds only in-frame clones, not every one. V and J calls and clone size are as listed in that table; D and trimming were resolved from the DNA. The sample shows about 260,000 clones, less than 90% of them seen only once. The sample comprised peripheral blood. J is TRBJ2-3 and V is TRBV11-3, with TRBD1 matching 8 bases. The TCR was taken from a human donor in a cohort sampled during active COVID-19. The CDR3 region is CASRQGGTDTQYF. Written as DNA, the CDR3 is TGTGCCAGCAGACAGGGGGGAACAGATACGCAGTATTTT.